These 14 T cell receptor beta chains came from one sample sequenced in a study of T-cell memory formation after mild COVID-19. Each CDR3 protein is one row after TCRdb ran MiXCR on the 5' RACE reads. The sample holds about 310,000 distinct CDR3 sequences; approximately 19% are singletons and the top ten take around 21%. What was sequenced was PBMCs or a T cell subset sorted from them (not recorded which). Receptors were obtained from a man aged 18 to 29 who had mild COVID-19 (a few samples of this study predate the infection). Cell type and time point are not known.

The chain combines TRBV4-3 with TRBJ2-5, with 9 bases identical to TRBD1. Looked up from germline, CDR1 is LGHNA and CDR2 is YSLEER. With 1 base clipped from V and 5 bases from J, the junction kept 8 bases outside the gene matches. The CDR3 is made up of 16 amino acids. The CDR3 coding sequence is TGCGCCAGCAGCCAAGCATTACAGGGGGCGTCCGAGACCCAGTACTTC. Translating it yields CASSQALQGASETQYF.

The genes are TRBV15 and TRBJ2-1; 7 positions match TRBD1. Germline V lookup: CDR1 LNHNV, CDR2 YYDKDF (reference sequence). Germline trimming cut 0 bases from V and 9 bases from J; bases unmatched to any gene: 2. The CDR3 consists of 13 residues. CDR3 region: CATSRDGDSEQFF. CDR3 DNA sequence: TGTGCCACCAGCAGAGATGGGGACAGTGAGCAGTTCTTC.

This chain links TRBV5-6 with TRBJ1-1; possibly TRBD1 for D (5 bases). This CDR3 comprises 14 residues. Between the trimmed V and J ends, which lost 6 bases and 3 bases, there was a span of 15 bases. Germline assignment: CDR1 SGHDT and CDR2 YYEEEE. As DNA, the CDR3 is TGTGCCAGCAACCGGGACTACGGCGACACTGAAGCTTTCTTT. Translation: CASNRDYGDTEAFF.

This chain links TRBV2 with TRBJ1-3; no clear D gene. The CDR3 runs to 17 residues. V was pared by 6 bases and J by 2 bases, with 20 bases between. Looked up from germline, CDR1 is SNHLY and CDR2 is FYNNEI. The CDR3 here is CASRGEDLKAAGNTIYF. The CDR3, as DNA: TGTGCCAGCAGGGGAGAGGACCTCAAGGCGGCTGGAAACACCATATATTTT.

This clonotype was seen a few times. The V and J genes are TRBV18 and TRBJ2-3; TRBD2 agrees at 13 bases. The CDR3 length is 17 residues. Germline V gene lookup returns CDR1 KGHSH and CDR2 LQKENI. V was pared by 0 bases and J by 2 bases, with 2 bases of the junction left unmatched. The CDR3 sequence is CASSPPTSGGYTDTQYF. The CDR3 DNA sequence: TGTGCCAGCTCACCACCGACTAGCGGGGGGTACACAGATACGCAGTATTTT.

This clonotype came up a few times. The chain carries TRBV20-1 and TRBJ2-3, with D maybe TRBD2 (5 bases). The V and J ends lost 1 base and 2 bases respectively, with 10 bases between them. Germline CDR1 and CDR2: DFQATT and SNEGSKA (reference sequence). CDR3 size: 14 residues. The CDR3 here is CSARGELYTDTQYF. Here the CDR3 DNA reads TGCAGTGCTAGAGGGGAGTTGTACACAGATACGCAGTATTTT.

This chain connects TRBV7-6 to TRBJ1-1; D remains ambiguous. CDR1 is SGHVS, CDR2 FNYEAQ, per germline. The V gene lost 5 bases and the J gene lost 1 base, with 8 bases spanning the gap. CDR3 length equals 13 residues. The CDR3 loop is CASSPRPNTEAFF. In DNA form, the CDR3 reads TGTGCCAGCAGCCCCCGTCCGAACACTGAAGCTTTCTTT.

The V gene is TRBV3-1, the J gene TRBJ1-2; 8 bases map to TRBD1. Germline V lookup: CDR1 LGHDT, CDR2 YNNKEL (reference sequence). The length of the CDR3 is 14 residues. V lost 1 base, J lost 6 bases, and 4 bases stayed unmatched. CDR3 coding DNA: TGTGCCAGCAGCCAAGCCAACAGGGGGAATGGCTACACCTTC. It specifies CASSQANRGNGYTF.

This clonotype was counted at least ten times. The chain has TRBV28 and TRBJ1-4; the D gene is possibly TRBD1 (6 bases). V was shortened by 4 bases and J by 7 bases, with 19 bases between the two germline ends. The CDR3 is 16 amino acids. Germline CDR1 is MDHEN and CDR2 is SYDVKM. The CDR3 loop reads CASSSPRRGGPEKLFF. CDR3 DNA sequence: TGTGCCAGCAGTTCCCCCCGGAGGGGGGGCCCTGAAAAACTGTTTTTT.

Only a few counts were recorded for this clonotype. The gene calls are TRBV5-1 and TRBJ1-1, with unresolved D. Germline-derived CDR1 and CDR2 are SGHRS and YFSETQ. Trimming took 3 bases from V and 1 from J, leaving 13 bases between them. The CDR3 totals 15 residues. The CDR3 DNA reads as TGCGCCAGCAGCTCCCGCCGGACGGAGAACACTGAAGCTTTCTTT. Its translation is CASSSRRTENTEAFF.

This clonotype turned up a few times. The rearrangement links TRBV10-3 to TRBJ2-4; 11 bases align to TRBD1. Germline values: CDR1 ENHRY, CDR2 SYGVKD. The CDR3 contains 15 residues. Trimming removed 0 bases from V and 7 bases from J; junction bases left unmatched: 2. CDR3 amino acids: CAISESDRGRNIQYF. CDR3 in DNA: TGTGCCATCAGTGAGTCGGACAGGGGGCGTAACATTCAGTACTTC.

The chain recombines TRBV20-1 with TRBJ2-7; 12 bases match TRBD1. This CDR3 is 15 amino acids long. Unmatched junction bases numbered 9, after V lost 3 bases and J lost 6 bases. Germline lookup yields CDR1 DFQATT and CDR2 SNEGSKA (reference sequence). CDR3 in amino acids: CSASDGTGGGGEQYF. For the CDR3, the DNA is TGCAGTGCTAGTGACGGGACAGGGGGCGGTGGCGAGCAGTACTTC.

This clonotype was seen a handful of times. The chain has TRBV4-1 and TRBJ2-3; tentative D call: TRBD2 (7 bases). The CDR3 is 17 residues long. The V gene lost 0 bases and the J gene lost 6 bases, with 19 bases spanning the gap. Germline CDR1 is MGHRA and CDR2 is YSYEKL. Here the CDR3 reads CASSQDPTAGAQDTQYF. DNA of the CDR3: TGCGCCAGCAGCCAAGATCCCACGGCGGGGGCCCAGGATACGCAGTATTTT.

This clonotype was found a few times. V gene TRBV6-5 combines with J gene TRBJ2-5; possible D gene TRBD2, 6 bases. Germline loops: CDR1 MNHEY, CDR2 SVGAGI. CDR3 length: 17 amino acids. The V and J ends lost 3 bases and 1 base respectively, with 18 bases between them. CDR3 protein: CASSYAAVQEGQETQYF. In DNA, the CDR3 is TGTGCCAGCAGTTATGCTGCAGTTCAGGAGGGCCAAGAGACCCAGTACTTC.